This T cell receptor beta chain emerged from a study of PD-1 blockade in classical Hodgkin lymphoma. Turning to the study itself: Nivolumab 3 mg/kg was given intravenously every 2 weeks. Study-level points and caveats: At baseline, newly diagnosed patients reportedly showed less TCR diversity than healthy donors.

Using immunoSEQ multiplex PCR, the repertoire was profiled, and TCRdb retains in-frame clones only, with some absent. This table has 45,000 or so clones, about 88% appearing once. Relapse was seen in all patients after autologous stem cell transplantation, and brentuximab vedotin exposure was variable. This CDR3 region has 11 residues. Trimming took off 1 base at V and 13 bases at J, with 10 bases between the two ends. Germline assignment: CDR1 SGHVS and CDR2 FQNEAQ. Note on this clone: Antigen specificity is unknown.

The chain couples TRBV7-8 to TRBJ1-1; possible D gene TRBD1, 6 bases. The sample was peripheral blood mononuclear cells (PBMCs), taken at baseline. The clonotype originates from a human donor with classical Hodgkin lymphoma. The CDR3 DNA follows: TGTGCCAGCAGCTTAGGGGGGCGTAGTTTCTTT. Amino acids: CASSLGGRSFF.